This T cell receptor beta chain appears in the sequencing data of a study of cytomegalovirus exposure and HLA in healthy donors. The study's findings and limits: An analysis was carried out at a later point. It showed that HLA-associated TCR beta chains were more clonally expanded than equally common non-associated chains.

As to this clone: What it recognizes is unknown.

CDR1 and CDR2 (germline): SGHVS, FNYEAQ. V was clipped by 5 bases and J by 7 bases, with 15 bases between them. The CDR3 is made up of 15 amino acids. The PCR used 60 Vbeta and 13 Jbeta primers. Per the study methods: In a later analysis, around 87 million unique TCR beta chains included roughly 11 million shared by two or more donors. Measured with immunoSEQ multiplex PCR; TCRdb has only the in-frame clones, and not every one. The V and J calls and the clone size are those of that table, but D and trimming were determined from the DNA. Here the sample spans about 130,000 clones, roughly 80% being singletons.

This sequence joins TRBV7-6 and TRBJ1-6; possibly TRBD1 for D (6 bases). The receptor's source is a man aged 40-49 years in good health and CMV-seronegative. Sequencing input: PBMCs. CDR3: CASSPRTEPNSPLHF. As DNA, the CDR3 is TGTGCCAGCAGCCCTAGGACAGAACCAAATTCACCCCTCCACTTT.